The sequence of this T cell receptor (beta chain) was determined in a study of regulatory T cells in long-lasting Graves disease. Construction of TCR beta libraries relied on iRepertoire HTBI primers and on Arm-PCR targeting CDR3 regions. TCRdb independently ran MiXCR on the multiplex PCR reads; one entry per CDR3 protein. In the table there are 390,000 or so distinct CDR3 sequences, about 11% of which are singletons. This clonotype was found a few times. Time point indicated: newly diagnosed GD, antithyroid drugs for less than 3 months. With RNA extracted from PBMCs as input, the TCR library was made. The trim removed 6 bases at V and 6 bases at J, leaving 21 bases unmatched. Germline V CDR1 and CDR2: SEHNR, FQNEAQ (reference sequence). The CDR3 has 19 amino acids. These data also formed part of another study, on T cells in Graves' hyperthyroidism and ophthalmopathy.

The TCR originated in a young woman with Graves disease. The specimen was peripheral blood mononuclear cells (PBMCs), collected at new diagnosis, from a patient treated with antithyroid drugs. The chain employs TRBV7-9 and TRBJ1-2, with TRBD1 matching 11 bases. The CDR3 DNA reads as TGTGCCAGCAGGGTAATCAATCCGGGACAGGGGGAAAGAAAGGATGGCTACACCTTC. This translates into CASRVINPGQGERKDGYTF.